This T cell receptor beta chain was documented in a study of blood T cell repertoires in COVID-19. Across the whole study: Sites in the United States, Italy and Spain provided acute and convalescent COVID-19 samples. PBMCs, B-cell-depleted T cells, or T cells were the source of the cDNA or gDNA that made up the material.

Recruited during active infection, patients (from Seattle) were subsequently followed longitudinally. Original data processing: How many nucleated cells were present was estimated from reference gene primer amplification. The protocol was immunoSEQ multiplex PCR, while the TCRdb copy is restricted to in-frame clones and leaves out a portion. V and J calls plus clone size are reproduced from that table; the DNA served to infer D and trimming. Seen here are about 29,000 clones, approximately 85% observed once, and the top ten hold approximately 30%. This CDR3 comprises 12 residues. The germline gives CDR1 LNHDA, CDR2 SQIVND (reference sequence). The V segment lost 3 bases and the J segment 8 bases; nucleotides outside the gene matches: 1.

The specimen was peripheral blood. The clonotype comes from a woman of 80 years or more with COVID-19, enrolled during active disease. The chain carries TRBV19 and TRBJ1-2, with 9 bases matching TRBD1. The DNA for the CDR3 is TGTGCCAGTAGTATTACAGGGGGCGGCTACACCTTC. Translated: CASSITGGGYTF.